These T cell receptor beta chains were read from a single sample in a study of naive and memory T cell subsets. MiXCR, applied by TCRdb to the UMI-ligation and nested PCR reads, yields one record per CDR3 protein. In the table there are 89,000 or so distinct CDR3 sequences, 10% to 15% of which are singletons. Sample: central memory CD4+ T cells from blood. The origin of the receptors is a human donor in good health. Each CDR3 is given with its conserved first and last residue. A D gene is named only where the DNA matches it firmly. For some rows the clone size is stated as once, few or many, or as a class when expanded; others skip it.

abundance: NA; j_gene: TRBJ1-2; v_gene: TRBV28; len: 16; d_gene: NA; CDR3aa: CASSLRSIRSDYGYTF; CDR3nt: TGTGCCAGCAGTTTACGCTCGATACGCTCCGACTATGGCTACACCTTC
abundance: many; j_gene: TRBJ2-5; v_gene: TRBV7-8; len: 13; d_gene: NA; CDR3aa: CASSLDWEETQYF; CDR3nt: TGTGCCAGCAGCTTGGACTGGGAAGAGACCCAGTACTTC
abundance: many; j_gene: TRBJ1-6; v_gene: TRBV20-1; len: 15; d_gene: TRBD1; CDR3aa: CSAVATGTGKSPLHF; CDR3nt: TGCAGTGCTGTCGCCACCGGGACAGGCAAATCACCCCTCCACTTT
abundance: NA; j_gene: TRBJ2-7; v_gene: TRBV6-2/TRBV6-3; len: 13; d_gene: NA; CDR3aa: CASSWTEPYEQYF; CDR3nt: TGTGCCAGCAGTTGGACAGAACCCTACGAGCAGTACTTC
abundance: many; j_gene: TRBJ2-5; v_gene: TRBV7-2; len: 16; d_gene: TRBD2; CDR3aa: CASSLVVAGGSETQYF; CDR3nt: TGTGCCAGCAGCTTAGTCGTAGCGGGAGGGAGTGAGACCCAGTACTTC
abundance: NA; j_gene: TRBJ1-2; v_gene: TRBV28; len: 17; d_gene: NA; CDR3aa: CASSSIGDGGGNYGYTF; CDR3nt: TGTGCCAGCAGTTCTATTGGGGACGGGGGGGGTAACTATGGCTACACCTTC
abundance: NA; j_gene: TRBJ2-7; v_gene: TRBV7-9; len: 16; d_gene: TRBD1; CDR3aa: CASSHRSGTGPREQYF; CDR3nt: TGTGCCAGCAGCCATCGCAGTGGGACAGGACCCAGGGAGCAGTACTTC
abundance: NA; j_gene: TRBJ2-7; v_gene: TRBV28; len: 17; d_gene: NA; CDR3aa: CASSFPGLARVIGEQYF; CDR3nt: TGTGCCAGCAGTTTCCCCGGACTGGCCAGGGTAATTGGCGAGCAGTACTTC
abundance: many; j_gene: TRBJ2-5; v_gene: TRBV29-1; len: 12; d_gene: NA; CDR3aa: CSVAYSGETQYF; CDR3nt: TGCAGCGTTGCATATTCAGGGGAGACCCAGTACTTC
abundance: NA; j_gene: TRBJ2-7; v_gene: TRBV20-1; len: 13; d_gene: NA; CDR3aa: CSARRGASYEQYF; CDR3nt: TGCAGTGCCCGAAGGGGGGCCTCCTACGAGCAGTACTTC
abundance: few; j_gene: TRBJ2-7; v_gene: TRBV2; len: 15; d_gene: TRBD2; CDR3aa: CASSPTSGYTYEQYF; CDR3nt: TGTGCCAGCAGCCCGACTAGCGGATATACCTACGAGCAGTACTTC
abundance: NA; j_gene: TRBJ2-3; v_gene: TRBV7-3; len: 14; d_gene: NA; CDR3aa: CASSRSGRDDTQYF; CDR3nt: TGTGCCAGCAGCCGCAGCGGTAGGGATGATACGCAGTATTTT
abundance: NA; j_gene: TRBJ2-5; v_gene: TRBV20-1; len: 10; d_gene: NA; CDR3aa: CSAGRETQYF; CDR3nt: TGCAGTGCTGGTAGGGAGACCCAGTACTTC
abundance: NA; j_gene: TRBJ1-2; v_gene: TRBV7-2; len: 17; d_gene: TRBD1; CDR3aa: CASSLAPLGQGGTGYTF; CDR3nt: TGTGCCAGCAGCTTAGCGCCGCTGGGACAGGGAGGGACAGGCTACACCTTC
abundance: many; j_gene: TRBJ2-6; v_gene: TRBV5-6; len: 18; d_gene: TRBD1; CDR3aa: CASSPGQGNRKWANVLTF; CDR3nt: TGTGCCAGCAGCCCCGGACAGGGGAATAGGAAGTGGGCCAACGTCCTGACTTTC
abundance: many; j_gene: TRBJ2-3; v_gene: TRBV7-2; len: 13; d_gene: TRBD2; CDR3aa: CASRGTSEDTQYF; CDR3nt: TGTGCCAGCAGGGGGACTAGCGAGGATACGCAGTATTTT
abundance: many; j_gene: TRBJ2-3; v_gene: TRBV29-1; len: 11; d_gene: NA; CDR3aa: CSVEPMDTQYF; CDR3nt: TGCAGCGTTGAGCCCATGGATACGCAGTATTTT
abundance: few; j_gene: TRBJ1-6; v_gene: TRBV30; len: 15; d_gene: NA; CDR3aa: CACLPKGRKNSPLHF; CDR3nt: TGTGCCTGTTTACCCAAGGGCAGGAAGAATTCACCCCTCCACTTT
abundance: many; j_gene: TRBJ2-5; v_gene: TRBV7-2; len: 16; d_gene: NA; CDR3aa: CASSLAGGGGQETQYF; CDR3nt: TGTGCCAGCAGCTTAGCGGGAGGGGGCGGGCAAGAGACCCAGTACTTC
abundance: few; j_gene: TRBJ2-7; v_gene: TRBV5-1; len: 16; d_gene: TRBD2; CDR3aa: CASSEGTSGRIYEQYF; CDR3nt: TGCGCCAGCAGCGAGGGGACTAGCGGGAGGATCTACGAGCAGTACTTC
abundance: many; j_gene: TRBJ2-7; v_gene: TRBV7-8; len: 15; d_gene: NA; CDR3aa: CASSPREGSSYEQYF; CDR3nt: TGTGCCAGCAGTCCCCGCGAGGGAAGCTCCTACGAGCAGTACTTC
abundance: NA; j_gene: TRBJ1-3; v_gene: TRBV5-1; len: 16; d_gene: NA; CDR3aa: CASTYGQPNSGNTIYF; CDR3nt: TGCGCCAGCACCTATGGACAGCCAAACTCTGGAAACACCATATATTTT
abundance: many; j_gene: TRBJ2-1; v_gene: TRBV7-9; len: 15; d_gene: NA; CDR3aa: CASSLALGSYNEQFF; CDR3nt: TGTGCCAGCAGCTTAGCGCTTGGATCTTACAATGAGCAGTTCTTC
abundance: once; j_gene: TRBJ1-2; v_gene: TRBV7-8; len: 13; d_gene: NA; CDR3aa: CASSTRDGYGYTF; CDR3nt: TGTGCCAGCAGCACAAGGGACGGCTATGGCTACACCTTC
abundance: once; j_gene: TRBJ2-1; v_gene: TRBV7-3; len: 16; d_gene: TRBD2; CDR3aa: CASANLGGTSGNEQFF; CDR3nt: TGTGCCAGCGCAAATCTCGGGGGGACTAGCGGGAATGAGCAGTTCTTC
abundance: NA; j_gene: TRBJ1-5; v_gene: TRBV24-1; len: 16; d_gene: TRBD1; CDR3aa: CATSPHPRQGVQPQHF; CDR3nt: TGTGCCACCAGCCCCCACCCAAGACAGGGCGTCCAGCCCCAGCATTTT
abundance: many; j_gene: TRBJ2-3; v_gene: TRBV24-1; len: 14; d_gene: NA; CDR3aa: CATSESRLADTQYF; CDR3nt: TGTGCCACCAGTGAAAGTCGACTAGCAGATACGCAGTATTTT
abundance: few; j_gene: TRBJ2-5; v_gene: TRBV12-3/TRBV12-4; len: 17; d_gene: TRBD2; CDR3aa: CASSLGLAGGRSETQYF; CDR3nt: TGTGCCAGCAGTTTAGGTCTAGCGGGAGGCCGATCGGAGACCCAGTACTTC
abundance: NA; j_gene: TRBJ1-2; v_gene: TRBV4-3; len: 15; d_gene: NA; CDR3aa: CASSQDLERGRGYTF; CDR3nt: TGCGCCAGCAGCCAAGATCTAGAAAGGGGTCGAGGCTACACCTTC
abundance: few; j_gene: TRBJ2-4; v_gene: TRBV20-1; len: 14; d_gene: NA; CDR3aa: CSASSRGTKNIQYF; CDR3nt: TGCAGTGCTAGTAGCCGGGGGACCAAAAACATTCAGTACTTC
abundance: many; j_gene: TRBJ2-1; v_gene: TRBV5-4; len: 16; d_gene: NA; CDR3aa: CASSRGSDRQYNEQFF; CDR3nt: TGTGCCAGCAGCCGGGGGAGTGACAGACAATACAATGAGCAGTTCTTC
abundance: NA; j_gene: TRBJ2-3; v_gene: TRBV5-1; len: 15; d_gene: NA; CDR3aa: CASSLGQYSTDTQYF; CDR3nt: TGCGCCAGCAGCTTGGGGCAATACAGCACAGATACGCAGTATTTT
abundance: NA; j_gene: TRBJ2-2; v_gene: TRBV30; len: 14; d_gene: TRBD2; CDR3aa: CAWAGDRRTGELFF; CDR3nt: TGTGCCTGGGCGGGAGATCGACGGACCGGGGAGCTGTTTTTT
abundance: NA; j_gene: TRBJ2-2; v_gene: TRBV30; len: 12; d_gene: NA; CDR3aa: CAWSWGAGELFF; CDR3nt: TGTGCCTGGAGCTGGGGGGCCGGGGAGCTGTTTTTT
abundance: NA; j_gene: TRBJ1-1; v_gene: TRBV20-1; len: 14; d_gene: NA; CDR3aa: CSARRHTGNTEAFF; CDR3nt: TGCAGTGCTAGACGTCATACAGGGAACACTGAAGCTTTCTTT
abundance: many; j_gene: TRBJ1-2; v_gene: TRBV29-1; len: 12; d_gene: NA; CDR3aa: CSVGRQDYGYTF; CDR3nt: TGCAGCGTTGGGCGACAGGACTATGGCTACACCTTC
abundance: few; j_gene: TRBJ1-2; v_gene: TRBV5-1; len: 14; d_gene: NA; CDR3aa: CASSLGAGTDGYTF; CDR3nt: TGCGCCAGCAGCTTGGGGGCCGGCACAGATGGCTACACCTTC
abundance: NA; j_gene: TRBJ2-7; v_gene: TRBV7-2; len: 16; d_gene: NA; CDR3aa: CASSLRWGGAAYEQYF; CDR3nt: TGTGCCAGCAGCTTACGGTGGGGGGGGGCCGCCTACGAGCAGTACTTC
abundance: few; j_gene: TRBJ2-6; v_gene: TRBV2; len: 15; d_gene: NA; CDR3aa: CASSEISSGANVLTF; CDR3nt: TGTGCCAGCAGTGAAATTTCCTCTGGGGCCAACGTCCTGACTTTC
abundance: many; j_gene: TRBJ2-3; v_gene: TRBV7-2; len: 15; d_gene: NA; CDR3aa: CASSLVGTSTDTQYF; CDR3nt: TGTGCCAGCAGCTTAGTAGGGACTAGCACAGATACGCAGTATTTT